The clone carrying this T cell receptor beta chain was seen ten or more times. Its cognate antigen is unknown. The sample is drawn from a study of tumor and adjacent non-tumor tissue in lung cancer. Overall study context: Stage I to III disease affected over nine men and roughly five women aged roughly 30 to 76. On average, productive TCRbeta reads reached about 4.2 million per sample.

TCRbeta libraries were built with three rounds of nested PCR, modified from ARM-PCR. Each CDR3 protein is one row after TCRdb ran MiXCR on the multiplex PCR reads. The data show tens of thousands of distinct CDR3 sequences, approximately 70% seen once. With 0 bases removed from V and 11 bases from J, the gap between germline ends came to 12 bases. Germline V CDR1 and CDR2: SGHRS, YFSETQ. This CDR3 is built from 14 residues. No cell sorting was done before RNA was extracted from the tissue. Notes on the study in general: Higher tumor TCR diversity was associated with shorter survival.

The source material was lung tumor tissue. The source is a man aged 55 to 70 with non-small cell lung cancer. The V and J genes are TRBV5-1 and TRBJ1-6; D perhaps matches TRBD1 (5 bases). The CDR3 protein is CASSLDRQGAPLHF. The CDR3 DNA sequence: TGCGCCAGCAGCTTGGATCGGCAGGGTGCACCCCTCCACTTT.